This T cell receptor beta chain was obtained from a study of CD8+ T cells in alopecia areata. Between the trimmed V and J ends, which lost 3 bases and 2 bases, there was a span of 15 bases. Germline CDR1 and CDR2: SGHNT and YYREEE (reference sequence). The CDR3 extends over 15 amino acids. As the sequencing template, cDNA was produced by extracting RNA and reverse transcribing it. Some clones are missing from TCRdb's copy, which holds only in-frame ones; the method was immunoSEQ multiplex PCR. The sample comprises about 200,000 clones, 60% of which are singletons, and approximately 1% rests with the top ten. Treatment in this sample: oral pan-JAK inhibitor, 5-10 mg twice daily.

This TCR was sampled from a human donor with alopecia areata. The input for sequencing was CD4+ T cells sorted from blood, taken at week 24, from a patient treated with tofacitinib. This sequence joins TRBV5-4 and TRBJ2-7; D might be TRBD2 (5 bases). The CDR3 DNA sequence: TGTGCCAGCAGCTCCCGCGGCGGGCAGGCCTACGAGCAGTACTTC. Its protein is CASSSRGGQAYEQYF.